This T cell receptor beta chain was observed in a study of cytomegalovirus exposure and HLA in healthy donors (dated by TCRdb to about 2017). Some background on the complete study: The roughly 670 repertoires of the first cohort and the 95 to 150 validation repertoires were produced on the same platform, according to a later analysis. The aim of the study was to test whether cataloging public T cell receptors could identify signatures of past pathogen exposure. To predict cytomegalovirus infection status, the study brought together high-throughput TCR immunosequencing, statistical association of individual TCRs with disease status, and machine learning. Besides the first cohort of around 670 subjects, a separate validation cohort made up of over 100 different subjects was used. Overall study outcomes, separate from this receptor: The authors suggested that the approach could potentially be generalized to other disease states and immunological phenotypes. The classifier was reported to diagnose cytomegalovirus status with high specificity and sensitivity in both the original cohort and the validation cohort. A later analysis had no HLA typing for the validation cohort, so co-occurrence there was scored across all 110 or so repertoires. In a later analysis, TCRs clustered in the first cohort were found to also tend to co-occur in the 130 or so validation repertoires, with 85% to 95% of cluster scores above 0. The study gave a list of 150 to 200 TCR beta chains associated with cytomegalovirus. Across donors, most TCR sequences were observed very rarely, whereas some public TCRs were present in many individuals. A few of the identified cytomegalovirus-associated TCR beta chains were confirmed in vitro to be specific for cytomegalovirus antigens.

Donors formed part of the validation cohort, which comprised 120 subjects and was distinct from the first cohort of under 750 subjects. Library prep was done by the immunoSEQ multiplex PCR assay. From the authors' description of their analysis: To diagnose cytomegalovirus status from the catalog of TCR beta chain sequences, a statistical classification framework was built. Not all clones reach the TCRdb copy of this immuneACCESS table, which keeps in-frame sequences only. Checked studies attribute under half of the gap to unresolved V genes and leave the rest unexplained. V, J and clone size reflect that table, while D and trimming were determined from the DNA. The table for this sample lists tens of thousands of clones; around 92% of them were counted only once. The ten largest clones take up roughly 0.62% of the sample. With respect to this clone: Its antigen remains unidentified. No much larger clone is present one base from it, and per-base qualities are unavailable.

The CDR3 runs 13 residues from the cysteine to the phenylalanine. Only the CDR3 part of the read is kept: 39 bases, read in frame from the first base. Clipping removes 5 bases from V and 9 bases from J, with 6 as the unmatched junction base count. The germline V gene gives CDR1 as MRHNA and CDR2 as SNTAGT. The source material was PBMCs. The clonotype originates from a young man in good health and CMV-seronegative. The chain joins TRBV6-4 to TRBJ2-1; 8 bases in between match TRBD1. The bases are TGTGCCAGCAGTCCATCCCAGGGGGCTGAGCAGTTCTTC. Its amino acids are CASSPSQGAEQFF.